This T cell receptor beta chain derives from a study of cytomegalovirus exposure and HLA in healthy donors (dated by TCRdb to the late 2010s). For the wider study: A later analysis indicated that the 120 validation repertoires were generated on the platform also employed for the 700 or so repertoires of the first cohort. In addition to the first cohort of 650 to 800 subjects, a separate validation cohort of 130 or so different subjects was used. To predict cytomegalovirus infection status, the study combined high-throughput TCR immunosequencing, statistical association of individual TCRs with disease status, and machine learning. The study aimed to test whether signatures of past pathogen exposure could be identified by cataloging public T cell receptors.

Library prep was done by the immunoSEQ multiplex PCR assay. The study's processing was this. A statistical classification framework was built for diagnosing cytomegalovirus status from the catalog of TCR beta chain sequences. Drawn from immuneACCESS, this table holds only the in-frame rearrangements with V and J called that TCRdb kept. Clones are partly lost; checked studies trace under half to an unresolved V gene and leave the rest unexplained. D and trimming were read from the DNA, whereas the V and J calls and clone size are those reported in that table. This sample is represented by tens of thousands of clones; 84% of them were singletons. The ten largest clones add up to 9.5% to 13% of the sample. The germline V gene gives CDR1 as MGHDK and CDR2 as SYGVNS. Compared with germline, V lacks 10 bases and J lacks 7 bases; bases without a gene match: 16. From the cysteine up to the phenylalanine, the CDR3 has a length of 14 residues. Only the CDR3 region is kept as DNA, spanning 42 bases read in frame from base 1.

Note on this clone: No antigen is known for it. Nothing much larger sits one base from this clone, and base qualities are not available.

Separate from the approximately 670-subject first cohort, the validation cohort of more than 90 subjects was the group to which the donors belonged. General findings and caveats noted by the study authors: In vitro tests confirmed that a few of the cytomegalovirus-associated TCR beta chains recognize cytomegalovirus antigens. Of the cluster scores, roughly 93% were above 0 in a later analysis, which found that TCRs clustered in the first cohort also tended to co-occur in the 120 or so validation repertoires. The study gave a list of roughly 150 TCR beta chains associated with cytomegalovirus. Most TCR sequences were seen in very few donors, while some public TCRs were found in many individuals. According to the authors, the approach could potentially be generalized to other disease states and immunological phenotypes. All 120 repertoires were used to score co-occurrence in the validation cohort in a later analysis, because that analysis had no HLA typing for the cohort. The classifier was reported to diagnose cytomegalovirus status with high specificity and sensitivity in both the original and validation cohorts.

This sequence uses TRBV25-1 and TRBJ2-7; 7 of the junction bases match TRBD1. The receptor's source is a woman between 18 and 29 years old in good health and CMV-seropositive. The source material was PBMCs. For the CDR3, the sequence is CATSGIRDSEEQYF. The DNA sequence is as follows: TGTGCCACCTCGGGCATCCGGGACAGTGAGGAGCAGTACTTC.